This TCR beta chain was captured by sequencing in a study of regulatory T cells in long-lasting Graves disease. V dropped 1 base and J dropped 4; count of bases not matched to a gene: 13. The CDR3 is 17 residues long. This clonotype was seen ten or more times. Time point reported: newly diagnosed GD, antithyroid drugs for less than 3 months. There was RNA extracted from PBMCs, and the TCR library was made from it. Building the TCR beta libraries relied on iRepertoire HTBI primers, and CDR3 regions underwent Arm-PCR. From the multiplex PCR reads, TCRdb called clonotypes with MiXCR, one entry per CDR3 protein. The sample has some 500,000 distinct CDR3 sequences, more than 15% seen once; the top ten hold about 25%. These data also featured in a second study, about T cells in Graves' hyperthyroidism and ophthalmopathy. Per that paper: For Graves' hyperthyroidism to be stable, ophthalmopathy could not progress within 18 months. The HTBI set primed first-round TCR CDR3 RT-PCR. Researchers found most expanded thyroid clonotypes above 0.001 in blood as well.

The source was peripheral blood mononuclear cells (PBMCs), collected at new diagnosis, from a patient treated with antithyroid drugs. The V gene is TRBV12-3 or TRBV12-4, the J gene TRBJ2-7; 7 nucleotides line up with TRBD2. The sequence derives from a woman aged 35-60 years with Graves disease. The CDR3 loop reads CASSLGVLADTVYEQYF. The DNA for the CDR3 is TGTGCCAGCAGTTTAGGAGTCCTAGCGGACACCGTTTACGAGCAGTACTTC.